This T cell receptor beta chain comes out of a study of T cell repertoires in cytomegalovirus infection. About the study: It was the public TCR beta signatures that indicated both CMV infection and matching HLA type.

Broader study findings: Predominance within the ex vivo response was attributable to HLA-C-restricted CMV-specific TCR beta clonotypes. Identification of carriers of CMV plus the relevant HLA was achieved through cumulative public TCR beta family frequency.

TCRdb re-derived calls from the reads in MiXCR, one entry per CDR3 protein. The sample yields some 150,000 distinct CDR3 sequences, about 20% seen once. This CDR3 has 15 amino acids. Trimming left V 0 bases short and J 0 bases short, with 11 bases between. From germline, CDR1 is DFQATT and CDR2 SNEGSKA (reference sequence). This clonotype was found a few times. Its specificity is not known. Sample: PBMCs. This sequence joins TRBV20-1 and TRBJ1-2, with D possibly matching TRBD1 (5 bases). The sequence was collected from a human donor in good health (CMV status not recorded). Some clones in this sample may be carry-over from other donors' samples. In DNA, the CDR3 is TGCAGTGCTAGAGATCTGCAGGGAGCTAACTATGGCTACACCTTC. The encoded protein is CSARDLQGANYGYTF.